The 23 T cell receptor beta chains presented below share a single source sample, sequenced in a study of shared clonotypes between healthy human individuals. Naive CD8 populations comprised CD45RO-negative cells positively selected for CCR7, excluding terminally differentiated effector memory CD45RA+ cells. Data came from immunoSEQ multiplex PCR; TCRdb stores just in-frame clones and leaves some out. This table has about 2 million clones, about 94% appearing once. Sequencing input: naive CD8+ T cells sorted from blood. The receptor source for this set is a young man in good health.

The rearrangement joins TRBV28 to TRBJ1-1; weak D call: TRBD1 (5 bases). V was trimmed by 3 bases and J by 5 bases, leaving 13 bases between them. Germline V gene sequence: CDR1 MDHEN, CDR2 SYDVKM. The CDR3 is made up of 14 amino acids. The DNA for the CDR3 is TGTGCCAGCAGTTTCAGGGCCGTCTCAACTGAAGCTTTCTTT. Amino acids: CASSFRAVSTEAFF.

With respect to this clone: Other DNA sequences from this sample encode an identical CDR3 as well. The chain is built from TRBV7-2 and TRBJ1-5; tentative D call: TRBD1 (6 bases). The CDR3 sequence is 15 residues long. Trimming removed 3 bases from V and 0 bases from J, with 9 bases in between. CDR1 is SGHTA and CDR2 is FQGNSA in the germline V gene. CDR3 coding DNA: TGTGCCAGCAGCTTCGGACAGTATAGCAATCAGCCCCAGCATTTT. Protein: CASSFGQYSNQPQHF.

V is TRBV5-6 and J is TRBJ2-7; 16 bases agree with TRBD2. CDR1 is SGHDT and CDR2 is YYEEEE in the germline V gene. There are 19 residues in the CDR3. Unmatched junction bases numbered 9, after V lost 0 bases and J lost 3 bases. The CDR3 bases are TGTGCCAGCAGCTTGGCCCAAACGGGACTAGCGGGAGGGTTCTACGAGCAGTACTTC. Protein product: CASSLAQTGLAGGFYEQYF.

This clone was detected only once. The rearrangement joins TRBV7-9 to TRBJ2-7; TRBD2 is a possible D gene (5 bases). In germline, CDR1 is SEHNR, CDR2 FQNEAQ (reference sequence). Trimming pared 1 base from V and 3 bases from J, leaving 10 bases between. The CDR3 is 14 amino acids. CDR3 nucleotides: TGTGCCAGCAGCTTAGAAGCGGCAGACTACGAGCAGTACTTC. Its protein is CASSLEAADYEQYF. Together with reference TRBV7-9 and TRBJ2-7, the CDR3 gives the full variable domain: DTGVSQNPRHKITKRGQNVTFRCDPISEHNRLYWYRQTLGQGPEFLTYFQNEAQLEKSRLLSDRFSAERPKGSFSTLEIQRTEQGDSAMYLCASSLEAADYEQYFGPGTRLTVT.

The CDR3 sequence is CSVLYSAEAFF. DNA for the CDR3: TGCAGCGTTCTATATTCGGCTGAAGCTTTCTTT. This chain joins TRBV29-1 and TRBJ1-1; D is unresolved. This CDR3 spans 11 amino acids. CDR1 is SQVTM and CDR2 is ANQGSEA in the germline V gene. Trimming pared 5 bases from V and 6 bases from J, leaving 10 bases between. Drawing the rest from reference TRBV29-1 and TRBJ1-1, the complete variable domain is SAVISQKPSRDICQRGTSLTIQCQVDSQVTMMFWYRQQPGQSLTLIATANQGSEATYESGFVIDKFPISRPNLTFSTLTVSNMSPEDSSIYLCSVLYSAEAFFGQGTRLTVV.

The chain joins TRBV7-2 to TRBJ1-2; the D gene is possibly TRBD1 (5 bases). Germline CDR1 SGHTA, CDR2 FQGNSA. CDR3 length equals 14 residues. V was shortened by 5 bases and J by 5 bases, with 15 bases between the two germline ends. This CDR3 is CASSHPDSSYGYTF. The DNA for the CDR3 is TGTGCCAGCAGCCACCCCGACAGTTCTTATGGCTACACCTTC.

Concerning this clone: This specimen includes other DNA sequences encoding the same CDR3. The genes are TRBV27 and TRBJ1-2; possibly TRBD1 for D (6 bases). Looked up from germline, CDR1 is MNHEY and CDR2 is SMNVEV (reference sequence). The V end lost 3 bases, the J end lost 4 bases, and 12 bases lay between the germline ends. This CDR3 contains 14 residues. For the CDR3, the DNA is TGTGCCAGCAGTTTGGGGGGGGCGGGCTATGGCTACACCTTC. Amino acids: CASSLGGAGYGYTF.

This rearrangement joins TRBV2 to TRBJ1-5; TRBD1 matches 9 bases. J gave up 0 bases and V 7 bases, and 7 bases lay outside the gene matches. CDR3 length: 16 amino acids. Germline loops: CDR1 SNHLY, CDR2 FYNNEI. CDR3 in amino acids: CASTPGQGDSNQPQHF. CDR3 sequence (DNA): TGTGCCAGCACCCCGGGACAGGGTGATAGCAATCAGCCCCAGCATTTT.

The V gene is TRBV30, the J gene TRBJ1-1; 8 nucleotides match TRBD1. J lost 10 bases, V lost 1 base, and 2 bases had no gene match. The V gene's germline CDR1 is GTSNPN and CDR2 SVGIG (reference sequence). This CDR3 has 11 amino acids. The CDR3 sequence: CAWSAGQGAFF. The CDR3 DNA reads as TGTGCCTGGAGTGCAGGACAGGGAGCTTTCTTT.

J is TRBJ1-5 and V is TRBV7-9; 11 nucleotides align to TRBD1. Germline V gene data show CDR1 as SEHNR and CDR2 as FQNEAQ (reference sequence). J was trimmed by 7 bases and V by 5 bases; bases with no gene match: 4. This CDR3 is built from 14 residues. The CDR3 is CASSAGTGGQPQHF. The CDR3, as DNA: TGTGCCAGCAGCGCGGGGACAGGGGGGCAGCCCCAGCATTTT.

The chain couples TRBV25-1 to TRBJ1-5; the D is unclear. CDR3 length: 15 amino acids. V was shortened by 2 bases and J by 4 bases, with 12 bases between the two germline ends. The germline gives CDR1 MGHDK, CDR2 SYGVNS. The DNA of the CDR3 is TGTGCCAGCAGTGAAGGAGCAGAAGTTAATCAGCCCCAGCATTTT. Protein: CASSEGAEVNQPQHF.

The chain combines TRBV5-6 with TRBJ1-1, with D maybe TRBD1 (6 bases). Germline V CDR1 and CDR2: SGHDT, YYEEEE. Deletions cut 4 bases from V and 7 bases from J, with 14 bases between. The CDR3 length is 13 residues. The CDR3 DNA reads TGTGCCAGCAGCCTCGGTGGGGGCTTTGAAGCTTTCTTT. Residues: CASSLGGGFEAFF.

In DNA, the CDR3 is TGTGCCAGCAGCTTAGGGGGGGACACTGGTGAGAACACTGAAGCTTTCTTT. It translates to CASSLGGDTGENTEAFF. The V and J genes are TRBV7-9 and TRBJ1-1, with TRBD1 as a possible D gene (6 bases). The CDR3 loop spans 17 amino acids. CDR1 SEHNR and CDR2 FQNEAQ come from the germline V gene (reference sequence). Trimming removed 1 base from V and 1 base from J, with 16 bases in between.

The V and J genes are TRBV5-6 and TRBJ2-7; 11 nucleotides align to TRBD1. This CDR3 region has 15 residues. In germline, CDR1 is SGHDT, CDR2 YYEEEE. V lost 2 bases and J lost 4; bases outside the gene matches: 5. CDR3 region: CASSFGQGARYEQYF. The DNA of the CDR3 is TGTGCCAGCAGCTTTGGACAGGGGGCGAGGTACGAGCAGTACTTC.

This rearrangement joins TRBV7-8 to TRBJ1-2; 9 nucleotides agree with TRBD1. The CDR3 loop spans 15 amino acids. CDR1 is SGHVS and CDR2 is FQNEAQ in the germline V gene. The V segment lost 2 bases and the J segment 2 bases; nucleotides outside the gene matches: 3. This chain's CDR3 is CASSLTTGGNYGYTF. CDR3 bases: TGTGCCAGCAGCTTAACAACAGGGGGCAACTATGGCTACACCTTC.

The CDR3 loop reads CATSSGFIGGNTIYF. CDR3 DNA sequence: TGTGCCACCAGCAGCGGTTTTATTGGAGGAAACACCATATATTTT. V usage is TRBV15 and J usage is TRBJ1-3, with unresolved D. This CDR3 spans 15 amino acids. Germline CDR1 and CDR2: LNHNV and YYDKDF (reference sequence). V was cut by 3 bases and J by 4 bases, with 13 bases left in between.

The CDR3 sequence: CASSPSSEYEQYF. CDR3 nucleotides: TGCGCCAGCAGCCCCTCTAGCGAGTACGAGCAGTACTTC. V is TRBV4-1 and J is TRBJ2-7, with D perhaps TRBD2 (6 bases). The germline CDR1 and CDR2 sequences are MGHRA and YSYEKL. This CDR3 contains 13 residues. The V end lost 4 bases, the J end lost 4 bases, and 11 bases lay between the germline ends.

This chain uses TRBV19 with TRBJ1-2, with a possible D match to TRBD1 (5 bases). The V gene lost 8 bases and the J gene lost 3 bases, with 10 bases spanning the gap. CDR1 LNHDA and CDR2 SQIVND come from the germline V gene (reference sequence). There are 12 residues in the CDR3. DNA for the CDR3: TGTGCCAGTCGAGGGACCTACTATGGCTACACCTTC. Encoded protein: CASRGTYYGYTF.

This clone was counted at least ten times. The V and J genes are TRBV13 and TRBJ1-1; the D is unclear. CDR1 PRHDT and CDR2 FYEKMQ come from the germline V gene (reference sequence). Trimming stripped 1 base from V and 1 base from J, with 10 bases between. CDR3 size: 15 residues. CDR3 in DNA: TGTGCCAGCAGCTTAGAGGGAGCGACGAACACTGAAGCTTTCTTT. Its protein is CASSLEGATNTEAFF.

Worth noting for this clone: Different DNA sequences within this sample yield the same CDR3. CDR3 DNA sequence: TGTGCCAGCAGCGTAGTCGCAGGGGGAAATTCACCCCTCCACTTT. This gives the protein CASSVVAGGNSPLHF. The rearrangement joins TRBV9 to TRBJ1-6; 7 nucleotides line up with TRBD1. Trimming cost V 0 bases and J 7 bases; bases outside gene matches: 4. Germline V gene lookup returns CDR1 SGDLS and CDR2 YYNGEE. The CDR3 spans 15 residues.

The genes are TRBV19 and TRBJ2-7; no firm D call. The CDR3 covers 13 residues. CDR1 is LNHDA, CDR2 SQIVND, per germline (reference sequence). V was cut by 4 bases and J by 5 bases, with 12 bases left in between. In DNA, the CDR3 is TGTGCCAGTAGTACAGACGCCGAGGACGAGCAGTACTTC. It codes for CASSTDAEDEQYF.

The chain joins TRBV10-3 to TRBJ2-3; 9 bases are shared with TRBD1. This CDR3 is built from 17 residues. V shed 0 bases, J shed 3 bases, and the junction held 7 bases outside the gene matches. Germline V gives CDR1 ENHRY, CDR2 SYGVKD. The CDR3, as DNA: TGTGCCATCAGTGAGTCCCTCGGGACAGGGCGAACAGATACGCAGTATTTT. Translation gives CAISESLGTGRTDTQYF.

V usage is TRBV27 and J usage is TRBJ2-7; possibly TRBD1 or TRBD2 for D (5 bases each). In germline, CDR1 is MNHEY, CDR2 SMNVEV (reference sequence). This CDR3 has 17 residues. The V end lost 3 bases, the J end lost 3 bases, and 21 bases lay between the germline ends. The CDR3 reads CASSFLPGAGPHYEQYF. The CDR3, as DNA: TGTGCCAGCAGTTTCCTACCCGGGGCAGGGCCCCACTACGAGCAGTACTTC.